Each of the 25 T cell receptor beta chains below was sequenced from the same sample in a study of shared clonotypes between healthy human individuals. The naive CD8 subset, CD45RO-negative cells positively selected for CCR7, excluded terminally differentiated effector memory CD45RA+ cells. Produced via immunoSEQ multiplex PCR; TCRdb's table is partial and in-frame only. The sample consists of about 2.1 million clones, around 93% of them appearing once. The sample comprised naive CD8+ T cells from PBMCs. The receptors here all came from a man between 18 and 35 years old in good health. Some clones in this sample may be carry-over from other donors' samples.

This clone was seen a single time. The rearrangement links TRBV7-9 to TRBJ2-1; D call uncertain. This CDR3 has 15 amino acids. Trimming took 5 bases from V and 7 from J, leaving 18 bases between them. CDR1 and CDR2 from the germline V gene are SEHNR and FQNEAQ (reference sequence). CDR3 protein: CASSRTGPSQNEQFF. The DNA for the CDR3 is TGTGCCAGCAGCCGAACCGGGCCTTCTCAGAATGAGCAGTTCTTC. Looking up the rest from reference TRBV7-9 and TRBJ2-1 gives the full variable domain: DTGVSQNPRHKITKRGQNVTFRCDPISEHNRLYWYRQTLGQGPEFLTYFQNEAQLEKSRLLSDRFSAERPKGSFSTLEIQRTEQGDSAMYLCASSRTGPSQNEQFFGPGTRLTVL.

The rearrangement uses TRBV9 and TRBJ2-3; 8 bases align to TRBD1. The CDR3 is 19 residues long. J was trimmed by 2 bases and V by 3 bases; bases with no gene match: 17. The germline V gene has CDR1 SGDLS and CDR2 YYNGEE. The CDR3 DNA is TGTGCCAGCAGCGGGCCCGTCGAGATGACGACAGGGGCCACAGATACGCAGTATTTT. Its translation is CASSGPVEMTTGATDTQYF.

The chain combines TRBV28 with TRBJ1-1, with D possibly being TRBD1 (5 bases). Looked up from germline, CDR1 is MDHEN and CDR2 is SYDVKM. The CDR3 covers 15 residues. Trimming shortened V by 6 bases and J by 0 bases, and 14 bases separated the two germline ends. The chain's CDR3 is CASSWGVYLNTEAFF. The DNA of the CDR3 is TGTGCCAGCAGCTGGGGGGTGTATCTGAACACTGAAGCTTTCTTT.

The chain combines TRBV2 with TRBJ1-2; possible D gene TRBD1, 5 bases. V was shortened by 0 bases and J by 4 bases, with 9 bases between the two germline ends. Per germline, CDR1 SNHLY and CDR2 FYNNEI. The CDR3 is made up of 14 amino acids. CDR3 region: CASSEAGEFYGYTF. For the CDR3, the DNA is TGTGCCAGCAGTGAAGCGGGGGAGTTCTATGGCTACACCTTC.

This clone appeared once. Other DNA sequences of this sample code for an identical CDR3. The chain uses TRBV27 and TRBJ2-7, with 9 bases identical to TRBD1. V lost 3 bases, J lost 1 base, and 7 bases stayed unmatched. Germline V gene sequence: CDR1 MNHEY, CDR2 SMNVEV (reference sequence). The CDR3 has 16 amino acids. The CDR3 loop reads CASSLAPGTGSYEQYF. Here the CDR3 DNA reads TGTGCCAGCAGTTTGGCGCCCGGGACAGGGTCCTACGAGCAGTACTTC.

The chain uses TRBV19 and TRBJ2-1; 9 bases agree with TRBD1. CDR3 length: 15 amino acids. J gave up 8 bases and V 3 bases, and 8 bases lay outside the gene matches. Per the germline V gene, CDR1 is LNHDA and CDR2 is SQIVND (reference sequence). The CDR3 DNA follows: TGTGCCAGTAGTATCGGGACAGGGAGGTATGATGAGCAGTTCTTC. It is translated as CASSIGTGRYDEQFF.

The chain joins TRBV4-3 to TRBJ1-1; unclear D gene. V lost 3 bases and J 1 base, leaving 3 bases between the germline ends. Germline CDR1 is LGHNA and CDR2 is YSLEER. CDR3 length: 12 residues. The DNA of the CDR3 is TGCGCCAGCAGCCATGAGAACACTGAAGCTTTCTTT. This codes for CASSHENTEAFF.

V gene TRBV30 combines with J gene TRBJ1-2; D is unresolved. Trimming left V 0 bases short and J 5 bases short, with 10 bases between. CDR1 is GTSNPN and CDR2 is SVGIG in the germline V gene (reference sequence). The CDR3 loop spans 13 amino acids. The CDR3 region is CAWSVGHGYGYTF. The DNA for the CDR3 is TGTGCCTGGAGTGTGGGCCATGGATATGGCTACACCTTC.

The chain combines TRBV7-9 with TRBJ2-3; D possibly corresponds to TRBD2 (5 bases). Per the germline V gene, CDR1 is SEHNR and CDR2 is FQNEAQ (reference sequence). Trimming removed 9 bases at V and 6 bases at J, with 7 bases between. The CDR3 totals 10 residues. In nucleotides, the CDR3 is TGTGCCAGTTCGGGGGATACGCAGTATTTT. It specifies CASSGDTQYF. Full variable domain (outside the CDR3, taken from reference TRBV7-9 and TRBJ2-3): DTGVSQNPRHKITKRGQNVTFRCDPISEHNRLYWYRQTLGQGPEFLTYFQNEAQLEKSRLLSDRFSAERPKGSFSTLEIQRTEQGDSAMYLCASSGDTQYFGPGTRLTVL.

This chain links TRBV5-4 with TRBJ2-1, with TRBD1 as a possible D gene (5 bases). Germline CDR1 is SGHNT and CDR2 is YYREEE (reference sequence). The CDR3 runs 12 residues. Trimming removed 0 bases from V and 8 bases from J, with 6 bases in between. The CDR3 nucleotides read TGTGCCAGCAGCTTGGGCAGGGATGAGCAGTTCTTC. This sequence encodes CASSLGRDEQFF.

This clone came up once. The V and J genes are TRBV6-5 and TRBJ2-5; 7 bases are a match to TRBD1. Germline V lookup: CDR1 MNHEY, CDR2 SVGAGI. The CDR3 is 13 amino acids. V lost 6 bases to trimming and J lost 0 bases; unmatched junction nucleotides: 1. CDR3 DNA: TGTGCCAGCAGGGACAGGAACCAAGAGACCCAGTACTTC. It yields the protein CASRDRNQETQYF.

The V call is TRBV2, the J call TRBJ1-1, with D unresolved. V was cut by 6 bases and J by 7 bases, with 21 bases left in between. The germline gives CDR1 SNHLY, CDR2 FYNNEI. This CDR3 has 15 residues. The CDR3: CASSDPRLVGDEAFF. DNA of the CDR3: TGTGCCAGCAGCGACCCGAGATTAGTTGGGGATGAAGCTTTCTTT.

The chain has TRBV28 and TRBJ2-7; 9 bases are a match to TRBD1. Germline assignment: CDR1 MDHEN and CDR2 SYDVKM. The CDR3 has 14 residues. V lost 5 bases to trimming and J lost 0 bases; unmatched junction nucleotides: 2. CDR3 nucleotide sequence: TGTGCCAGCAGTGGGACAGGGTTCTCCTACGAGCAGTACTTC. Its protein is CASSGTGFSYEQYF.

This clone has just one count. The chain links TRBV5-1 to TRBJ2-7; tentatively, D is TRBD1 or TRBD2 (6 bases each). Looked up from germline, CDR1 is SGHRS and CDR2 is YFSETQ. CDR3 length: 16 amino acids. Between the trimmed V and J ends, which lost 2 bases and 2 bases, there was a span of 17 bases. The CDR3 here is CASSFGWGAATYEQYF. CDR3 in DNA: TGCGCCAGCAGCTTTGGTTGGGGGGCGGCCACCTACGAGCAGTACTTC.

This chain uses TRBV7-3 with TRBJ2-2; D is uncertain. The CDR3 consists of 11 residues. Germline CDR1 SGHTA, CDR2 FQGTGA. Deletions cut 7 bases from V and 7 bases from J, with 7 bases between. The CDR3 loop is CASTQYGELFF. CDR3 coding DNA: TGTGCCAGCACCCAGTACGGGGAGCTGTTTTTT.

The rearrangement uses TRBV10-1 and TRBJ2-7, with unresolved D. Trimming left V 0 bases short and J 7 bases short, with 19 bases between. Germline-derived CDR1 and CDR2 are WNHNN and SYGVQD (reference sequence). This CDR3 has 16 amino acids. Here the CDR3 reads CASSESSTLSGREQYF. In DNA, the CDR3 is TGCGCCAGCAGTGAGTCCTCTACTCTCTCCGGGCGGGAGCAGTACTTC.

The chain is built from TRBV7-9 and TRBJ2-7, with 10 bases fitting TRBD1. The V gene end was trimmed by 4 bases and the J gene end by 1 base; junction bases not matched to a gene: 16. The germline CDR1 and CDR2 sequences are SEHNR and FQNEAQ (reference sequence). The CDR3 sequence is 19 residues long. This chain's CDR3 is CASSYSPGQGKRESYEQYF. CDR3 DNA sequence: TGTGCCAGCAGCTACTCCCCGGGACAGGGGAAGAGGGAATCCTACGAGCAGTACTTC.

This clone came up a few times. The chain's CDR3 is CSVERFNTGELFF. The DNA for the CDR3 is TGCAGCGTTGAGCGGTTTAACACCGGGGAGCTGTTTTTT. The chain employs TRBV29-1 and TRBJ2-2, with D unresolved. The V end was cut by 3 bases, the J end by 2 bases, with 7 bases between. The CDR3 totals 13 residues. From germline, CDR1 is SQVTM and CDR2 ANQGSEA.

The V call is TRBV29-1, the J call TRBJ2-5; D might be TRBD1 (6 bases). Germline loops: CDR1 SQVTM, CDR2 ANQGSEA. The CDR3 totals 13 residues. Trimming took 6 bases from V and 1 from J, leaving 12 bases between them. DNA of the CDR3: TGCAGCGTCTATGGACAGATCCAAGAGACCCAGTACTTC. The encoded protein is CSVYGQIQETQYF.

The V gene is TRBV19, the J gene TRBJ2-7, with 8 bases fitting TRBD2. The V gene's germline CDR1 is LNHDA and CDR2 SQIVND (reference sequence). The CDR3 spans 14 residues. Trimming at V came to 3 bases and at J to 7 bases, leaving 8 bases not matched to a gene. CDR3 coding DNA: TGTGCCAGTAGTATTGTAGCGGGACGGGGGGAGCAGTACTTC. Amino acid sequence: CASSIVAGRGEQYF.

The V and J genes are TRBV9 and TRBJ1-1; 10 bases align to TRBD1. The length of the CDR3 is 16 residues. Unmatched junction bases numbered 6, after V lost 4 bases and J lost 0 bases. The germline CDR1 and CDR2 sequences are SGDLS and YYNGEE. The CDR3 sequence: CASSTGQGGLNTEAFF. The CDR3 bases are TGTGCCAGCAGCACAGGACAGGGGGGGCTGAACACTGAAGCTTTCTTT.

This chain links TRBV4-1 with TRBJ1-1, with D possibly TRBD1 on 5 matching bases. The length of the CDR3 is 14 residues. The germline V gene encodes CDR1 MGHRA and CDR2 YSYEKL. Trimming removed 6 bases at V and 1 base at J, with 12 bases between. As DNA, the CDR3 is TGCGCCAGCAGACTAACCGACAGGAACACTGAAGCTTTCTTT. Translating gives CASRLTDRNTEAFF.

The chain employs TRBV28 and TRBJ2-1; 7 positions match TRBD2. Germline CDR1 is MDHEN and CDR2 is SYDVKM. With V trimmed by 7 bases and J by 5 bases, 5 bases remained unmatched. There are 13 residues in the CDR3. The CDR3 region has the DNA TGTGCCAGCACCCTAGCGGAAGACAATGAGCAGTTCTTC. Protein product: CASTLAEDNEQFF.

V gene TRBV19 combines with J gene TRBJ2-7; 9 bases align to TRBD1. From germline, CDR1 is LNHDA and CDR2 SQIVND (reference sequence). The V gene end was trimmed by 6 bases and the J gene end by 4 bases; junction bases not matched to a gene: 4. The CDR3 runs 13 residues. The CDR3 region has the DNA TGTGCCAGTAGGGGGACAGGGTTGTACGAGCAGTACTTC. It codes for CASRGTGLYEQYF.

The CDR3 nucleotides are TGTGCCAGCAGCTTGTTTAGGGGGGGCGAGTTGAACACTGAAGCTTTCTTT. Translating it yields CASSLFRGGELNTEAFF. The chain carries TRBV5-4 and TRBJ1-1; possibly TRBD1 for D (6 bases). The CDR3 contains 17 residues. CDR1 is SGHNT, CDR2 YYREEE, per germline (reference sequence). V lost 1 base and J lost 0, with 16 bases in between.